The entry that follows covers one TCR beta chain sequence. As yet, its antigen is unknown. This record belongs to a study of cytomegalovirus exposure and HLA in healthy donors. Overall study context: There were more than 350 genotyped donors. Of these, roughly 80% fell in the genetic ancestry cluster associated with self-reported Caucasian donors.

This CDR3 is 15 amino acids long. CDR1 is SEHNR, CDR2 FQNEAQ, per germline (reference sequence). V lost 5 bases, J lost 8 bases, and 7 bases stayed unmatched. The PCR used 60 Vbeta and 13 Jbeta primers. This table comes from immunoSEQ multiplex PCR, and its TCRdb copy is limited to in-frame clones, with some not included. The repertoire holds 200,000 or so clones, with approximately 80% as singletons. General observations from the study: High specificity and sensitivity for cytomegalovirus status were reported for the classifier. In a later analysis, donors in an Asian-associated ancestry cluster reportedly had fewer N-insertions in productive TCRs than the cohort mean.

The sequenced sample was PBMCs. This clonotype was sampled from a young woman in good health and CMV-seropositive. V and J are TRBV7-9 and TRBJ2-1; 12 bases line up with TRBD2. The CDR3 bases are TGTGCCAGCAGCCCCCGGACTAGCGGGACGGATGAGCAGTTCTTC. The encoded protein is CASSPRTSGTDEQFF. Filled out from reference TRBV7-9 and TRBJ2-1, the complete variable domain reads DTGVSQNPRHKITKRGQNVTFRCDPISEHNRLYWYRQTLGQGPEFLTYFQNEAQLEKSRLLSDRFSAERPKGSFSTLEIQRTEQGDSAMYLCASSPRTSGTDEQFFGPGTRLTVL.